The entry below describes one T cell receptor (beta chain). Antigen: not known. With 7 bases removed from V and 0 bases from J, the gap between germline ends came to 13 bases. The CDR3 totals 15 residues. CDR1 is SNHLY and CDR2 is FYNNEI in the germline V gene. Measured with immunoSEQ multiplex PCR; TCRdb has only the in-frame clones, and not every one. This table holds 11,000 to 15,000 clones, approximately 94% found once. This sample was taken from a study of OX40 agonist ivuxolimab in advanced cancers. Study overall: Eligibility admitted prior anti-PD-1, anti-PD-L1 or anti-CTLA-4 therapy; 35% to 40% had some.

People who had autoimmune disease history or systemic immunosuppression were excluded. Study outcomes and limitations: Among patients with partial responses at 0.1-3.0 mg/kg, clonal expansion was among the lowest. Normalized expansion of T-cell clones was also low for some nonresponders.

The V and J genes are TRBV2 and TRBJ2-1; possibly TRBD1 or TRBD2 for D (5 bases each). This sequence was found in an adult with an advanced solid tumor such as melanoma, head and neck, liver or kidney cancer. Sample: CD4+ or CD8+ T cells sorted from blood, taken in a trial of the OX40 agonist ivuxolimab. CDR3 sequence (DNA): TGTGCCAGCAAACCGGGACCTAGCTCCTACAATGAGCAGTTCTTC. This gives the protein CASKPGPSSYNEQFF.